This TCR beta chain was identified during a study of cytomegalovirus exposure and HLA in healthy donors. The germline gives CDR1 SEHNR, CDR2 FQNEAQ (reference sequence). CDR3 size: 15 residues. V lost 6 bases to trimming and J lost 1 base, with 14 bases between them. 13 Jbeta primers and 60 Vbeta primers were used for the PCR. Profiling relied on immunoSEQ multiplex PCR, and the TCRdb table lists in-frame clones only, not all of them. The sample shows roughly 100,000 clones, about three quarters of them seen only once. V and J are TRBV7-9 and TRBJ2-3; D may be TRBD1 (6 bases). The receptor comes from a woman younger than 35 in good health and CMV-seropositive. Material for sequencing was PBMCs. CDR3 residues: CASRLDWGRTDTQYF. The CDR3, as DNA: TGTGCCAGCAGGCTAGACTGGGGGCGCACAGATACGCAGTATTTT.